This TCR beta chain was observed in a study of PD-1 blockade in mismatch repair-deficient tumors. Whole-study context: All were previously treated, progressing patients with approximately 11 mismatch repair-deficient cancer types.

V lost 3 bases, J lost 5 bases, and 11 bases lay in between. CDR3 length: 14 amino acids. Looked up from germline, CDR1 is KGHSH and CDR2 is LQKENI. Mismatch repair deficiency was confirmed in all patients, by PCR or immunohistochemistry. TCRs were sequenced from a few patients responding to pembrolizumab. TCRdb's table, derived via immunoSEQ multiplex PCR, lists solely in-frame clones and lacks some. The sample holds approximately 23,000 clones, about four fifths seen once. Whole-study results and caveats: Tumor-resident clones, often undetectable pretreatment in blood, expanded then contracted after pembrolizumab.

Note on this clone: Its specificity is unknown.

The chain joins TRBV18 to TRBJ1-5; possibly TRBD1 for D (6 bases). This receptor was taken from an adult with mismatch repair-deficient cancer. Sequencing used PBMCs, obtained before pembrolizumab treatment. The CDR3 loop is CASSPSGAYQPQHF. CDR3 in DNA: TGTGCCAGCTCACCGTCAGGGGCCTATCAGCCCCAGCATTTT.